Each of the 21 T cell receptor beta chains below was sequenced from the same sample in a study of T cell responses to AZD1222 COVID-19 vaccine. Repertoires were generated with immunoSEQ multiplex PCR, while TCRdb's copy carries only in-frame clones and drops some. The sample carries over 200,000 clones, less than 95% recorded once. Sequenced material: peripheral blood, taken 28 days after the second dose of the MenACWY control vaccine. These receptors were taken from an adult who received the MenACWY meningococcal vaccine as a control.

The V gene is TRBV6-6, the J gene TRBJ2-7, with D perhaps matching TRBD1 (5 bases). Trimming cost V 5 bases and J 7 bases, with 12 bases left between them. The germline V gene has CDR1 MNHNY and CDR2 SVGAGI (reference sequence). The CDR3 is made up of 12 amino acids. CDR3 protein: CASSAGSREQYF. The DNA for the CDR3 is TGTGCCAGCAGTGCAGGGTCGAGGGAGCAGTACTTC.

The chain uses TRBV6-4 and TRBJ2-7, with D unclear. V dropped 2 bases and J dropped 5 bases, with 10 bases sitting between them. The germline gives CDR1 MRHNA, CDR2 SNTAGT. CDR3 size: 13 residues. The CDR3 region has the DNA TGTGCCAGCAGTGACGACATGGGCGACGAGCAGTACTTC. It translates to CASSDDMGDEQYF.

The J gene is TRBJ2-7, the V gene TRBV21-1. TRBV21-1 is a pseudogene segment. The CDR3 consists of 16 residues. The CDR3 DNA sequence: TGTGCCAGCAGCAAAGGGGGGGCAGAGTCTTACTGCGAGCAGTACTTC. Residues: CASSKGGAESYCEQYF.

The chain employs TRBV12-3 or TRBV12-4 and TRBJ2-7, with TRBD2 identical over 8 bases. V was pared by 4 bases and J by 7 bases, with 3 bases of the junction left unmatched. The CDR3 totals 12 residues. The CDR3 DNA sequence: TGTGCCAGCAGTTCCCCGGGGGGGGAGCAGTACTTC. Its translation: CASSSPGGEQYF.

The chain couples TRBV29-1 to TRBJ2-5; possible D gene TRBD1, 5 bases. The CDR3 is 13 amino acids. Germline V gives CDR1 SQVTM, CDR2 ANQGSEA. V was shortened by 3 bases and J by 5 bases, with 13 bases between the two germline ends. CDR3 sequence (DNA): TGCAGCGTTGACTCTGAGACAGAGGAGACCCAGTACTTC. This codes for CSVDSETEETQYF.

The chain carries TRBV6-5 and TRBJ2-7; D remains unclear. Looked up from germline, CDR1 is MNHEY and CDR2 is SVGAGI. V shed 5 bases and J shed 1 base, with 9 bases lying between them. The CDR3 has 13 residues. The CDR3 protein is CASSPPGSYEQYF. In nucleotides, the CDR3 is TGTGCCAGCAGTCCCCCCGGGTCCTACGAGCAGTACTTC.

This chain connects TRBV28 to TRBJ2-5, with 10 bases that match TRBD2. Germline V gives CDR1 MDHEN, CDR2 SYDVKM. After removal of 4 bases from V and 4 bases from J, the junction contained 6 bases not matched to a gene. This CDR3 region has 15 residues. CDR3 protein: CASSSKRGGRETQYF. The DNA for the CDR3 is TGTGCCAGCAGTTCTAAGCGGGGGGGCCGAGAGACCCAGTACTTC. The whole variable domain, filled in from reference TRBV28 and TRBJ2-5, reads DVKVTQSSRYLVKRTGEKVFLECVQDMDHENMFWYRQDPGLGLRLIYFSYDVKMKEKGDIPEGYSVSREKKERFSLILESASTNQTSMYLCASSSKRGGRETQYFGPGTRLLVL.

This chain joins TRBV2 and TRBJ1-1; perhaps TRBD1 as D (5 bases). Germline CDR1 and CDR2: SNHLY and FYNNEI. The CDR3 has 15 amino acids. Trimming took off 1 base at V and 2 bases at J, with 11 bases between the two ends. CDR3 in DNA: TGTGCCAGCAGTGAAGTTCTGGGGGTAAACACTGAAGCTTTCTTT. Protein: CASSEVLGVNTEAFF.

This rearrangement joins TRBV27 to TRBJ1-3, with TRBD1 as a possible D gene (5 bases). The germline V and J ends were trimmed by 6 bases and 0 bases, with 15 bases remaining between them. Germline CDR1 is MNHEY and CDR2 is SMNVEV (reference sequence). There are 16 residues in the CDR3. The chain's CDR3 is CASSLGPSLSGNTIYF. The CDR3 DNA sequence: TGTGCCAGCAGCTTGGGACCGTCCCTCTCTGGAAACACCATATATTTT.

V is TRBV21-1 and J is TRBJ2-5. TRBV21-1 is deemed a pseudogene. The CDR3 runs 16 residues. The CDR3 sequence is CASSKDQLSNRETQYF. CDR3 DNA sequence: TGTGCCAGCAGCAAAGACCAGCTCTCTAATCGCGAGACCCAGTACTTC.

This clone was counted once. The chain uses TRBV14 and TRBJ2-7, with 9 bases aligning to TRBD1. The germline V gene encodes CDR1 SGHDN and CDR2 FVKESK. This CDR3 spans 16 amino acids. J lost 2 bases, V lost 3 bases, and 8 bases had no gene match. CDR3 loop: CASSHNPGQGPYEQYF. For the CDR3, the DNA is TGTGCCAGCAGCCATAACCCGGGACAGGGCCCCTACGAGCAGTACTTC.

CDR3 in amino acids: CASSPRDKANQPQHF. Written as DNA, the CDR3 is TGTGCCAGCAGTCCCCGGGACAAGGCTAATCAGCCCCAGCATTTT. This sequence joins TRBV27 and TRBJ1-5; D perhaps matches TRBD1 (6 bases). This CDR3 contains 15 residues. The V end was cut by 5 bases, the J end by 4 bases, with 15 bases between. Germline CDR1 reads MNHEY; CDR2 reads SMNVEV (reference sequence).

The rearrangement joins TRBV6-1 to TRBJ1-4; D perhaps matches TRBD1 (5 bases). V gave up 3 bases and J gave up 4 bases, with 12 bases separating them. This CDR3 spans 15 amino acids. Germline-derived CDR1 and CDR2 are MNHNS and SASEGT. DNA of the CDR3: TGTGCCAGCAGTGATTCGACAGACCTTAATGAAAAACTGTTTTTT. Amino acids: CASSDSTDLNEKLFF.

This chain connects TRBV5-1 to TRBJ2-5; 7 positions agree with TRBD2. The CDR3 extends over 18 amino acids. Germline CDR1 reads SGHRS; CDR2 reads YFSETQ. J lost 1 base, V lost 4 bases, and 16 bases had no gene match. CDR3 sequence reads: CASSPMAPPLAVQETQYF. CDR3 sequence (DNA): TGCGCCAGCAGCCCGATGGCCCCACCCCTAGCGGTCCAAGAGACCCAGTACTTC. The complete variable domain, with remaining parts taken from reference TRBV5-1 and TRBJ2-5, reads KAGVTQTPRYLIKTRGQQVTLSCSPISGHRSVSWYQQTPGQGLQFLFEYFSETQRNKGNFPGRFSGRQFSNSRSEMNVSTLELGDSALYLCASSPMAPPLAVQETQYFGPGTRLLVL.

The V call is TRBV25-1, the J call TRBJ2-1; D gene ambiguous. Germline values: CDR1 MGHDK, CDR2 SYGVNS. CDR3 length equals 16 residues. Trimming pared 1 base from V and 5 bases from J, leaving 15 bases between. The CDR3 here is CASSESGRIAHNEQFF. CDR3 DNA sequence: TGTGCCAGCAGTGAATCAGGACGGATTGCCCACAATGAGCAGTTCTTC.

V is TRBV19 and J is TRBJ1-2, with TRBD1 matching 7 bases. V lost 7 bases to trimming and J lost 7 bases; unmatched junction nucleotides: 12. This CDR3 comprises 14 residues. Germline V CDR1 and CDR2: LNHDA, SQIVND (reference sequence). The CDR3 coding sequence is TGTGCCAGTAACCCCTCCGACAGGGAGAGTGGCTACACCTTC. Its translation is CASNPSDRESGYTF.

This chain links TRBV28 with TRBJ1-6; D not certain. The CDR3 is 17 amino acids. V was trimmed by 2 bases and J by 9 bases, leaving 20 bases between them. Germline V gene lookup returns CDR1 MDHEN and CDR2 SYDVKM. The CDR3 DNA is TGTGCCAGCAGTTTACCGCGGACGGAAGGTTATGGTTCACCCCTCCACTTT. Amino acid sequence: CASSLPRTEGYGSPLHF.

The chain links TRBV5-1 to TRBJ2-7, with no clear D. Germline-derived CDR1 and CDR2 are SGHRS and YFSETQ. V shed 0 bases and J shed 0 bases, with 10 bases lying between them. There are 15 residues in the CDR3. CDR3 residues: CASSLVQASSYEQYF. The CDR3 bases are TGCGCCAGCAGCTTGGTTCAGGCGAGCTCCTACGAGCAGTACTTC. Combining the CDR3 with reference TRBV5-1 and TRBJ2-7 gives the whole variable domain KAGVTQTPRYLIKTRGQQVTLSCSPISGHRSVSWYQQTPGQGLQFLFEYFSETQRNKGNFPGRFSGRQFSNSRSEMNVSTLELGDSALYLCASSLVQASSYEQYFGPGTRLTVT.

The rearrangement links TRBV24-1 to TRBJ2-3, with D unresolved. Trimming took 2 bases from V and 1 from J, leaving 12 bases between them. CDR1 is KGHDR, CDR2 SFDVKD, per germline. The CDR3 totals 16 residues. In nucleotides, the CDR3 is TGTGCCACCAGTGATTGGACCGTTGCCGGCACAGATACGCAGTATTTT. This translates into CATSDWTVAGTDTQYF.

The rearrangement uses TRBV7-9 and TRBJ2-3; 9 bases map to TRBD2. CDR3 length: 16 residues. The germline V gene has CDR1 SEHNR and CDR2 FQNEAQ (reference sequence). Unmatched junction bases numbered 7, after V lost 6 bases and J lost 0 bases. The CDR3 coding sequence is TGTGCCAGCAGTCGTACTAGCGGGTCCAGCACAGATACGCAGTATTTT. It encodes CASSRTSGSSTDTQYF. The full variable domain, completed using reference TRBV7-9 and TRBJ2-3, is DTGVSQNPRHKITKRGQNVTFRCDPISEHNRLYWYRQTLGQGPEFLTYFQNEAQLEKSRLLSDRFSAERPKGSFSTLEIQRTEQGDSAMYLCASSRTSGSSTDTQYFGPGTRLTVL.

The J gene is TRBJ2-7, the V gene TRBV15; TRBD1 aligns across 8 bases. In germline, CDR1 is LNHNV, CDR2 YYDKDF (reference sequence). With V trimmed by 0 bases and J by 1 base, 8 bases remained unmatched. This CDR3 contains 17 residues. CDR3 in DNA: TGTGCCACCAGCAGAGATCGCGGAACAGGGGGTTCCTACGAGCAGTACTTC. Translation gives CATSRDRGTGGSYEQYF.